This is a list of T cell receptor beta chains from one sample in a study of blood T cell repertoires in COVID-19. Some clones are missing from TCRdb's copy, which holds only in-frame ones; the method was immunoSEQ multiplex PCR. Altogether some 67,000 clones are present, about 89% being singletons, with the ten largest covering around 5%. The source material was peripheral blood. Receptors originate from a man in his forties or fifties with active COVID-19. The CDR3 runs from the conserved cysteine through the conserved F or W. The D gene is left open where the match is weak. The listing skips clone size in some rows; elsewhere it reads once, few, many or a size class.

>NA|TRBV28|NA|TRBJ1-5
TGTGCCAGCAGTTTTGGACGATACTATAGAGGGAATAGCAATCAGCCCCAGCATTTT
CASSFGRYYRGNSNQPQHF
>TRBD2|TRBV19|NA|TRBJ2-2
TGTGCCAGTACCCAGACTAGCGGGAGAGCTTCCGGGGAGCTGTTTTTT
CASTQTSGRASGELFF
>NA|TRBV7-2|NA|TRBJ2-1
TGTGCCAGCAGCTTCGAGACTTCAGATTACAATGAGCAGTTCTTC
CASSFETSDYNEQFF
>TRBD2|TRBV7-2|NA|TRBJ2-7
TGTGCCAGCAGACCTAGCGGGGGAACCTACGAGCAGTACTTC
CASRPSGGTYEQYF
>NA|TRBV9|NA|TRBJ2-5
TGTGCCAGCAGCGCAGGCAGGGCCGCCCAAGAGACCCAGTACTTC
CASSAGRAAQETQYF
>TRBD2|TRBV7-2|once|TRBJ2-5
TGTGCCAGCAGCTTACAGGGCTTTCCACATAGCGGGAGTGAAGAGACCCAGTACTTC
CASSLQGFPHSGSEETQYF
>NA|TRBV19|NA|TRBJ1-2
TGTGCCAGTACCCGCGTTGGGCAGGGGATAGGTGGCTACACCTTC
CASTRVGQGIGGYTF
>NA|TRBV29-1|NA|TRBJ1-2
TGCAGCGTTGTGTCGGGTGCTAGATTCAATGGCTACACCTTC
CSVVSGARFNGYTF
>NA|TRBV15|NA|TRBJ1-4
TGTGCCACCAGCGGCGTAATGGGGGCGGGTAATGAAAAACTGTTTTTT
CATSGVMGAGNEKLFF
>TRBD1|TRBV6-2/TRBV6-3|NA|TRBJ1-1
TGTGCCAGCAGTTCGGGTTCCGGGACAGTGGAAGCTTTCTTT
CASSSGSGTVEAFF
>TRBD2|TRBV28|few|TRBJ2-2
TGTGCCAGCAGTTTACTAGCGGGAGGGCCTAATACCGGGGAGCTGTTTTTT
CASSLLAGGPNTGELFF
>NA|TRBV6-5|NA|TRBJ1-5
TGTGCCAGCAAGGCTGGGGGGGGCGGCCAGCCCCAGCATTTT
CASKAGGGGQPQHF
>NA|TRBV5-5|NA|TRBJ1-2
TGTGCCAGCAGCTCGTCCAGGGGCTTGGACTATGGCTACACCTTC
CASSSSRGLDYGYTF
>TRBD1|TRBV5-1|NA|TRBJ2-2
TGCGCCAGCAGCAGGGGACAGGGGGCGATCGGGGAGCTGTTTTTT
CASSRGQGAIGELFF